This TCR beta chain was recorded in a study of cytomegalovirus exposure and HLA in healthy donors. Broader study findings: Later work associated roughly 15,000 TCR beta sequences with HLA alleles at 0.05 false discovery rate.

The CDR3 is 14 residues long. V was shortened by 1 base and J by 4 bases, with 8 bases between the two germline ends. CDR1 and CDR2 (germline): SGHVS, FQNEAQ. As regards this clone: Antigen specificity is unknown.

The PCR employed 60 Vbeta primers together with 13 Jbeta primers. Study processing details: Roughly 10 million shared chains were among around 80 million unique TCR beta chains counted in a later analysis. The repertoire was sequenced with immunoSEQ multiplex PCR; TCRdb's copy has only in-frame clones and lacks some. Clonal size and the V and J genes are those of that table, whereas D and trimming came from the DNA. The sample includes 170,000 or so clones, under 80% seen only once; the top ten take about 13%. This rearrangement joins TRBV7-8 to TRBJ2-1; unclear D gene. The TCR was taken from a woman aged 50 to 65 in good health and CMV-seropositive. Sequenced sample: PBMCs. The CDR3: CASSLGIQYNEQFF. Written as DNA, the CDR3 is TGTGCCAGCAGCTTAGGAATCCAGTACAATGAGCAGTTCTTC.